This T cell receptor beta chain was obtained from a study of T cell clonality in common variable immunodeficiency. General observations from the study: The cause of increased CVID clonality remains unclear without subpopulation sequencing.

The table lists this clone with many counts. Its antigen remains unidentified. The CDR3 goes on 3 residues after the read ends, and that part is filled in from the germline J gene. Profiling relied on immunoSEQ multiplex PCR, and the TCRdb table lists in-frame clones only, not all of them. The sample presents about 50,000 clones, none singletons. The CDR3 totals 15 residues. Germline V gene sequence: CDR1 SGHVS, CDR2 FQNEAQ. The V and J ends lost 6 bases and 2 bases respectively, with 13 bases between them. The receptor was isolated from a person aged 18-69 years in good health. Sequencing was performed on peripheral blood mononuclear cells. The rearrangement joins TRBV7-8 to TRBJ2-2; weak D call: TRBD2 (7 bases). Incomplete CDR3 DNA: TGTGCCAGCAGAGGGGGGGTAGGAAACACCGGGGAG. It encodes CASRGGVGNTGE. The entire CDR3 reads CASRGGVGNTGELFF.